The clone carrying this T cell receptor beta chain was counted a single time. What it binds is unknown. The authors amplified TCR beta CDR3 regions from RNA transcripts. HTBI-primed first-round RT-PCR preceded second-round multiplex PCR. TCRdb re-called the multiplex PCR reads with MiXCR, one entry per CDR3 protein. The data show under 200,000 distinct CDR3 sequences, roughly two fifths seen once. The CDR3 has 15 amino acids. V was cut by 6 bases and J by 1 base, with 16 bases left in between. CDR1 and CDR2 (germline): MNHNS, SASEGT. This entry is derived from a study of Graves' ophthalmopathy and Graves' hyperthyroidism. Study as a whole: Specimen type is peripheral blood, obtained at initial diagnosis before any treatment.

Regarding the study as a whole: In separating ophthalmopathy from stable hyperthyroidism, a 13-signature model achieved 87.88% sensitivity and about 80% specificity. Ophthalmopathy progression cases were predicted by the model with approximately 66% sensitivity and almost 75% specificity. In blood appeared most of the expanded thyroid clonotypes whose frequency exceeded 0.001.

J is TRBJ2-7 and V is TRBV6-1; TRBD2 might be the D (7 bases). Sequencing input: peripheral blood. The clonotype comes from a woman in her 40s with Graves' ophthalmopathy. CDR3 bases: TGTGCCAGCAGAAGGGGGGGGGACGGTTCCTACGAGCAGTACTTC. Translated: CASRRGGDGSYEQYF.